This T cell receptor beta chain came from a study of blood T cell repertoires in COVID-19. On the study more broadly: The cDNA or gDNA used as material had been derived from T cells, B-cell-depleted T cells, or PBMCs.

The ends lost 8 bases at V and 4 bases at J; junction bases unmatched: 7. Germline V gene data show CDR1 as LNHDA and CDR2 as SQIVND (reference sequence). This CDR3 spans 14 amino acids. Authors' analysis steps: For nucleated cells, counts were estimated from reference gene primer amplification. The method was immunoSEQ multiplex PCR; TCRdb's version includes in-frame clones alone and lacks a portion of them. V, J and clone size derive from that table, while D and trimming were established from the DNA sequence. The table lists fewer than 150,000 clones, 75% to 90% of them singletons, with less than 5% in the top ten.

The chain combines TRBV19 with TRBJ1-4; TRBD1 matches at 7 bases. Sequenced sample: peripheral blood. This TCR was sampled from a woman aged 80 or older with acute or convalescent COVID-19. The CDR3 DNA sequence: TGTGCCAGTCGACCGGGACAGAATAATGAAAAACTGTTTTTT. Translated: CASRPGQNNEKLFF.